This T cell receptor (beta chain) came from a study of T cells after yellow fever vaccination. Study observations and caveats: Post-booster samples contained most primary-vaccination clones (around 95% CD4, roughly 88% CD8). Abundant clonotypes from the bulk population could contaminate FACS-sorted repertoires.

Each CDR3 protein is one row after TCRdb ran MiXCR on the 5' RACE reads. The table shows approximately 610,000 distinct CDR3 sequences, with roughly 17% occurring only once. Worth noting for this clonotype: Its cognate antigen is unknown.

With 0 bases clipped from V and 4 bases from J, the junction kept 5 bases outside the gene matches. This CDR3 comprises 15 residues. Germline V lookup: CDR1 ENHRY, CDR2 SYGVKD. The V and J genes are TRBV10-3 and TRBJ1-2, with 7 bases fitting TRBD1. The sequence was obtained from a man aged 18 to 29 who received the YFV17D yellow fever vaccine. The sample here was PBMCs, taken less than 6 days after the first yellow fever vaccination. This chain's CDR3 is CAISESTGLVYGYTF. The CDR3 DNA reads TGTGCCATCAGTGAGTCGACAGGGTTGGTCTATGGCTACACCTTC.